One and the same sample provided the 15 T cell receptor beta chains below, sequenced in a study of response to subunit inactivated influenza vaccine. MiXCR, applied by TCRdb to the RT-PCR reads, yields one record per CDR3 protein. The sample shows more than 250,000 distinct CDR3 sequences, around a fifth of them seen only once. The specimen comprised PBMCs from blood, sampled 21 months after vaccination. The receptors derive from a man between 45 and 75 years old who received an inactivated influenza vaccine.

As for this clonotype: Being one base from a much bigger clone, this may be a read error. This chain joins TRBV6-1 and TRBJ2-2, with D maybe TRBD1 (5 bases). Trimming removed 7 bases at V and 0 bases at J, with 12 bases between. The germline V gene has CDR1 MNHNS and CDR2 SASEGT. This CDR3 spans 15 amino acids. CDR3 region: CASKGSRSNTGELFF. In nucleotides, the CDR3 is TGTGCCAGCAAGGGGTCACGCTCGAACACCGGGGAGCTGTTTTTT.

The CDR3 protein is CASSQLSNRDRRTDTQYF. The CDR3 coding sequence is TGCGCCAGCAGCCAGCTTTCTAACCGGGACAGGCGCACAGATACGCAGTATTTT. The rearrangement joins TRBV4-1 to TRBJ2-3; 8 nucleotides align to TRBD1. From germline, CDR1 is MGHRA and CDR2 YSYEKL. The CDR3 sequence is 18 residues long. Germline trimming cut 3 bases from V and 1 base from J; bases unmatched to any gene: 12.

In DNA form, the CDR3 reads TGTGCCAGCAGAATCCAGGGAGCCTTCACTGAAGCTTTCTTT. Encoded protein: CASRIQGAFTEAFF. This chain joins TRBV12-3 or TRBV12-4 and TRBJ1-1; D is perhaps TRBD1 (5 bases). The CDR3 has 14 residues. The V gene lost 6 bases and the J gene lost 4 bases, with 15 bases spanning the gap.

This clonotype was picked up many times. The rearrangement joins TRBV3-1 to TRBJ1-1; D is uncertain. The V gene's germline CDR1 is LGHDT and CDR2 YNNKEL (reference sequence). V was shortened by 4 bases and J by 0 bases, with 6 bases between the two germline ends. The CDR3 has 13 residues. CDR3 sequence reads: CASSPDLNTEAFF. In nucleotides, the CDR3 is TGTGCCAGCAGCCCGGACCTGAACACTGAAGCTTTCTTT.

This clonotype was detected many times. J is TRBJ1-2 and V is TRBV10-3, with 7 bases that match TRBD1. The CDR3 loop spans 14 amino acids. Germline CDR1 ENHRY, CDR2 SYGVKD. Trimming at V came to 1 base and at J to 7 bases, leaving 6 bases not matched to a gene. CDR3 sequence: CAISELGQPSGYTF. DNA for the CDR3: TGTGCCATCAGTGAGTTGGGACAGCCATCTGGCTACACCTTC.

The chain is built from TRBV6-2 or TRBV6-3 and TRBJ2-7; D is perhaps TRBD2 (5 bases). The CDR3 runs 21 residues. CDR1 is MNHEY, CDR2 SVGEGT, per germline. The V and J ends lost 2 bases and 2 bases respectively, with 31 bases between them. The CDR3 is CASSYPLSEDYTITSTYEQYF. The CDR3 bases are TGTGCCAGCAGTTACCCCCTGTCTGAAGACTACACGATAACCTCTACCTACGAGCAGTACTTC.

This rearrangement joins TRBV2 to TRBJ1-5, with a tentative D call TRBD1 (5 bases). The CDR3 totals 14 residues. Germline V gene lookup returns CDR1 SNHLY and CDR2 FYNNEI. The V end was cut by 5 bases, the J end by 5 bases, with 13 bases between. The CDR3 is CASSWGRLDQPQHF. In nucleotides, the CDR3 is TGTGCCAGCAGTTGGGGACGTTTGGATCAGCCCCAGCATTTT.

The chain recombines TRBV4-2 with TRBJ2-5; the D gene could be TRBD1 or TRBD2 (5 bases each). Germline loops: CDR1 LGHNA, CDR2 YNFKEQ. Trimming pared 0 bases from V and 7 bases from J, leaving 21 bases between. This CDR3 has 17 residues. The CDR3: CASSQDLVGTLHGTQYF. The CDR3, as DNA: TGTGCCAGCAGCCAAGATCTGGTCGGGACCTTACACGGGACCCAGTACTTC.

This clonotype was recorded only once. V is TRBV11-2 and J is TRBJ1-4; TRBD1 is a possible D gene (6 bases). CDR1 SGHAT and CDR2 FQNNGV come from the germline V gene. V was clipped by 1 base and J by 2 bases, with 17 bases between them. CDR3 length: 18 residues. CDR3 sequence: CASSLGAGTGSTNEKLFF. CDR3 coding DNA: TGTGCCAGCAGCTTAGGGGCCGGAACAGGGTCTACTAATGAAAAACTGTTTTTT.

This chain connects TRBV3-1 to TRBJ2-1, with D perhaps TRBD1 (6 bases). V was shortened by 5 bases and J by 5 bases, with 16 bases between the two germline ends. This CDR3 comprises 15 residues. Germline CDR1 and CDR2: LGHDT and YNNKEL (reference sequence). The CDR3 here is CASSYRSGANNEQFF. For the CDR3, the DNA is TGTGCCAGCAGCTATCGTTCAGGGGCGAACAATGAGCAGTTCTTC.

In this sample, this clonotype turned up many times. The chain carries TRBV20-1 and TRBJ1-5, with D unresolved. V was shortened by 2 bases and J by 1 base, with 6 bases between the two germline ends. Germline-derived CDR1 and CDR2 are DFQATT and SNEGSKA (reference sequence). CDR3 length equals 13 residues. The CDR3 DNA is TGCAGTGCTAGACGGGAAAGCAATCAGCCCCAGCATTTT. Amino acids: CSARRESNQPQHF.

This sequence joins TRBV28 and TRBJ2-3; 7 bases are a match to TRBD1. The CDR3 consists of 16 residues. CDR1 and CDR2 from the germline V gene are MDHEN and SYDVKM. V shed 4 bases, J shed 5 bases, and the junction held 12 bases outside the gene matches. The CDR3 sequence: CASSSLLGQPQDTQYF. The DNA for the CDR3 is TGTGCCAGCAGTTCCCTCCTGGGACAGCCGCAAGATACGCAGTATTTT.

The sample holds a few counts of this clonotype. The chain employs TRBV7-2 and TRBJ2-5; maybe TRBD2 (5 bases). This CDR3 spans 15 amino acids. Germline CDR1 is SGHTA and CDR2 is FQGNSA. V lost 4 bases to trimming and J lost 9 bases, with 21 bases between them. CDR3 amino acids: CASSSQILRPRAQYF. The CDR3 nucleotides read TGTGCCAGCAGCTCCCAAATTTTGAGACCGCGGGCCCAGTACTTC.

This clonotype has a count of ten or more. The genes are TRBV27 and TRBJ2-2, with D perhaps TRBD2 (5 bases). The V end was cut by 9 bases, the J end by 6 bases, with 23 bases between. Germline V gene data show CDR1 as MNHEY and CDR2 as SMNVEV (reference sequence). The CDR3 spans 16 residues. CDR3 sequence reads: CASQKIQFLASGELFF. The CDR3 bases are TGTGCCAGTCAAAAAATCCAGTTCCTAGCTTCCGGGGAGCTGTTTTTT.

This chain links TRBV28 with TRBJ1-1, with unresolved D. V shed 3 bases and J shed 1 base, with 18 bases lying between them. The germline V gene has CDR1 MDHEN and CDR2 SYDVKM. The CDR3 spans 17 residues. The CDR3 protein is CASSFSLLGVGNTEAFF. The CDR3 DNA reads as TGTGCCAGCAGTTTTTCACTCCTAGGAGTAGGGAACACTGAAGCTTTCTTT.